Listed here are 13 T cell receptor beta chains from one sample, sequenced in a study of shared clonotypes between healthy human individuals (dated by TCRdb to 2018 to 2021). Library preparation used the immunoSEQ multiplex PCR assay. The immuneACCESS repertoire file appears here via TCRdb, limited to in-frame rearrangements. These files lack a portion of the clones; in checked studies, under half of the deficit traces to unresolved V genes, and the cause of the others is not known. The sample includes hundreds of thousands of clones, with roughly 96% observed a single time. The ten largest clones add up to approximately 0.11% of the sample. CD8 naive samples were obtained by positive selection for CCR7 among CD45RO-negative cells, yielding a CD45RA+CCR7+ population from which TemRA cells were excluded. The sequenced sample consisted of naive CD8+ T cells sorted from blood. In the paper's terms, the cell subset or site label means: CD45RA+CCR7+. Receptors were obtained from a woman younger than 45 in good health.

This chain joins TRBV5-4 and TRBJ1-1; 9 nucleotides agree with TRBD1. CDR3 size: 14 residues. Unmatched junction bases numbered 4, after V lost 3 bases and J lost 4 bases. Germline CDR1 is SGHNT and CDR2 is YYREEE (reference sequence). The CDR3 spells CASSSDRGSTEAFF. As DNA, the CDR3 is TGTGCCAGCAGCTCGGACAGGGGATCCACTGAAGCTTTCTTT. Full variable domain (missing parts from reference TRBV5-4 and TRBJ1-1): ETGVTQSPTHLIKTRGQQVTLRCSSQSGHNTVSWYQQALGQGPQFIFQYYREEENGRGNFPPRFSGLQFPNYSSELNVNALELDDSALYLCASSSDRGSTEAFFGQGTRLTVV.

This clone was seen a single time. CDR3 sequence reads: CASSLERGRSYEQYF. CDR3 bases: TGTGCCAGCAGCTTGGAAAGGGGACGGTCCTACGAGCAGTACTTC. This chain uses TRBV5-5 with TRBJ2-7, with D tentatively TRBD1 or TRBD2 (5 bases each). Germline V gene lookup returns CDR1 SGHKS and CDR2 YYEKEE (reference sequence). The CDR3 totals 15 residues. V was clipped by 0 bases and J by 1 base, with 11 bases between them.

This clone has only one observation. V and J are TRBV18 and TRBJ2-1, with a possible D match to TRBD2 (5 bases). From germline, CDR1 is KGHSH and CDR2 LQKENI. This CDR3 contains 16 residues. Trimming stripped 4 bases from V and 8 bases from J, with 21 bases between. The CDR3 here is CASSRLTRDSYHEQFF. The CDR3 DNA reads TGTGCCAGCTCACGGTTGACTCGGGATTCTTACCATGAGCAGTTCTTC.

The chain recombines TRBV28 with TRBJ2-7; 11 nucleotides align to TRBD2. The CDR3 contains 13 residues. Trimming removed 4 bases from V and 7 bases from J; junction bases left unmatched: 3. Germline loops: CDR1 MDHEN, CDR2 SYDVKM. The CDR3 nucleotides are TGTGCCAGCAGTTGGGCTAGCGGGAGGGAGCAGTACTTC. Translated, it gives CASSWASGREQYF. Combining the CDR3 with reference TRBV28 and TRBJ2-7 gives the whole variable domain DVKVTQSSRYLVKRTGEKVFLECVQDMDHENMFWYRQDPGLGLRLIYFSYDVKMKEKGDIPEGYSVSREKKERFSLILESASTNQTSMYLCASSWASGREQYFGPGTRLTVT.

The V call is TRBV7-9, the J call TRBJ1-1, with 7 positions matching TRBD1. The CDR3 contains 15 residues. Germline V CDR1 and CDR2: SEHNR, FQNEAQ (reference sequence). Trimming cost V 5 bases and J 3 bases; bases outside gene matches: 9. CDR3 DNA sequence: TGTGCCAGCAGCCAATGGACAGGTGGGGACACTGAAGCTTTCTTT. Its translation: CASSQWTGGDTEAFF.

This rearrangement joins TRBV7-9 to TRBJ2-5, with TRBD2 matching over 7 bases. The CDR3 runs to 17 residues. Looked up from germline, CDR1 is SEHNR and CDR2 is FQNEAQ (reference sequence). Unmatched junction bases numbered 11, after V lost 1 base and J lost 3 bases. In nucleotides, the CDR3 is TGTGCCAGCAGCTTAGGAAAGGTAGCGGGCGTAAAAGAGACCCAGTACTTC. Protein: CASSLGKVAGVKETQYF.

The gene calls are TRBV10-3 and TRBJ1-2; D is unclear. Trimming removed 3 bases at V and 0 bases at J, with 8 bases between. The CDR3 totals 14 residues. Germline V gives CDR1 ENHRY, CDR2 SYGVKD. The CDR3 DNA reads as TGTGCCATCAGTGATCTAGTTGCTAACTATGGCTACACCTTC. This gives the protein CAISDLVANYGYTF.

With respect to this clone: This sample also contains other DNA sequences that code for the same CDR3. The CDR3 nucleotides read TGTGCCAGCAGTCCACAGGGCACTGAAGCTTTCTTT. This codes for CASSPQGTEAFF. The chain employs TRBV6-5 and TRBJ1-1; D is perhaps TRBD1 (6 bases). There are 12 residues in the CDR3. Per germline, CDR1 MNHEY and CDR2 SVGAGI. With 5 bases removed from V and 4 bases from J, the gap between germline ends came to 8 bases.

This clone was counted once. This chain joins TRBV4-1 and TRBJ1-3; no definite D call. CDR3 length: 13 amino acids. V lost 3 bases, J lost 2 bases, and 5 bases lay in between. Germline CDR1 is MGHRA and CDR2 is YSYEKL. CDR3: CASSQKAGNTIYF. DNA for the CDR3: TGCGCCAGCAGCCAGAAAGCTGGAAACACCATATATTTT.

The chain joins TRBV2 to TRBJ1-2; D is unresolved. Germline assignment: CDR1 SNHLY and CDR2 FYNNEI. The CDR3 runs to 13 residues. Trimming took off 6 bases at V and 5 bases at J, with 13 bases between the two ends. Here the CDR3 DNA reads TGTGCCAGCAGGACGATATTTGGATATGGCTACACCTTC. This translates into CASRTIFGYGYTF.

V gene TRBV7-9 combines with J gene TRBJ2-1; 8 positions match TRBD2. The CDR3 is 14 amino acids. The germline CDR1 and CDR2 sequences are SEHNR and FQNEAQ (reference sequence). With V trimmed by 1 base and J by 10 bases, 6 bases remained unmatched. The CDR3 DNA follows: TGTGCCAGCAGCTTAGGGGGAACTAGCGGAGAGCAGTTCTTC. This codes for CASSLGGTSGEQFF.

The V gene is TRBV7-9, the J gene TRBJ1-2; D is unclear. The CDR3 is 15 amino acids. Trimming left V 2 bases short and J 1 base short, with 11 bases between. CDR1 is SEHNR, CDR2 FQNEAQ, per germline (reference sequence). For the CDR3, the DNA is TGTGCCAGCAGCTTACCGAGGACGGTTAACTATGGCTACACCTTC. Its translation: CASSLPRTVNYGYTF.

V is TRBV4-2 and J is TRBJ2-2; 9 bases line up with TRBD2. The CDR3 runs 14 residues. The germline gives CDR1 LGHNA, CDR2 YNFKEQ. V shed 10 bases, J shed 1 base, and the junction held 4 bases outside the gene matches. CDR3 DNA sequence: TGTGCCACGACGCGGGAGGGGAACACCGGGGAGCTGTTTTTT. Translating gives CATTREGNTGELFF.